Listed below are T cell receptor beta chains from one sample, sequenced in a study of cytomegalovirus exposure and HLA in healthy donors. Libraries were prepared by immunoSEQ multiplex PCR; TCRdb keeps only in-frame clonotypes and omits some of them. Of some 160,000 clones in the sample, 88% are singletons; the top ten hold about 3%. Sequencing was carried out using PBMCs. The receptors come from a man between 18 and 35 years old in good health and CMV-seronegative. The CDR3 runs from the conserved cysteine through the conserved F or W.

j_gene	v_gene	CDR3aa
TRBJ1-5	TRBV27	CASSSPGANQPQHF
TRBJ2-7	TRBV5-1	CASSMDRAEQYF
TRBJ2-1	TRBV5-4	CASSTRLAGTYNEQFF
TRBJ2-2	TRBV27	CASSLVFSDFTGELFF
TRBJ2-3	TRBV5-4	CASSFKSTQYF
TRBJ2-5	TRBV18	CASSLGTGGQETQYF
TRBJ1-5	TRBV19	CASSMGANQPQHF
TRBJ2-6	TRBV11-2	CASSLAVTGANVLTF
TRBJ1-3	TRBV7-8	CASSLVSNESTIYF
TRBJ2-3	TRBV27	CASRPSGSTDTQYF
TRBJ1-6	TRBV6-1	CASSKDITPLHF
TRBJ2-2	TRBV4-1	CASSQPQAPGELFF
TRBJ1-3	TRBV18	CASSPGTGGYTIYF
TRBJ1-2	TRBV7-9	CASSLGGGGYGYTF
TRBJ1-6	TRBV4-1	CASSQVTSQWRSSYNSPLHF
TRBJ2-1	TRBV27	CASSLSSGGTPLQNEQFF
TRBJ2-1	TRBV28	CASSQGTGARNEQFF
TRBJ2-2	TRBV25-1	CASRGLAGVSNTGELFF
TRBJ1-2	TRBV19	CASSINRALYGYTF
TRBJ1-3	TRBV7-9	CASSLALGAGNTIYF
TRBJ2-1	TRBV4-2	CASSPQWVAGGGYNEQFF
TRBJ2-1	TRBV9	CASSARTPYNEQFF
TRBJ2-3	TRBV4-1	CASSQEQGFTDTQYF
TRBJ1-2	TRBV2	CASLGLPGRGYTF
TRBJ2-7	TRBV11-3	CASSLGRAPYEQYF
TRBJ2-7	TRBV27	CASRTLLQANYEQYF
TRBJ1-1	TRBV7-6	CASSFYGTGGQDTEAFF
TRBJ2-1	TRBV4-1	CASSLSGPYNEQFF
TRBJ2-5	TRBV6-5	CASSIQGPRETQYF
TRBJ2-1	TRBV28	CASSSSGDRYNEQFF